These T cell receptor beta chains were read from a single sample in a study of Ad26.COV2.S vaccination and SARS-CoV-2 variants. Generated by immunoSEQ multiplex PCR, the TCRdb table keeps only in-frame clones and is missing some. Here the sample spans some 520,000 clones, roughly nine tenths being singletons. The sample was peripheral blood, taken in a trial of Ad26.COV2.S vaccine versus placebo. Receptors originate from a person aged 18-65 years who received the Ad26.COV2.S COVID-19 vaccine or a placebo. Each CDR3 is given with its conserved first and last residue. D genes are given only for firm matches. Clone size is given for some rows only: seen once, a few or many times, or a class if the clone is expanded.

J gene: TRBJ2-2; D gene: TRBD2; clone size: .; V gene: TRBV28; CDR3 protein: CASSRRGLAGTGELFF; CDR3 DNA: TGTGCCAGCAGTCGACGGGGACTAGCGGGAACCGGGGAGCTGTTTTTT
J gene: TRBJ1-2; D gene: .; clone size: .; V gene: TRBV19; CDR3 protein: CASSIDHGNYGYTF; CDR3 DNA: TGTGCCAGTAGTATAGATCACGGGAACTATGGCTACACCTTC
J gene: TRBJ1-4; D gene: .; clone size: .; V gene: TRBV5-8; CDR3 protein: CASSPRGRITTNEKLFF; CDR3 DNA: TGTGCCAGCAGCCCCCGAGGGCGAATCACAACTAATGAAAAACTGTTTTTT
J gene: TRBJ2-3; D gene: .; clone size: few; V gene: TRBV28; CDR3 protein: CASTSGTDTQYF; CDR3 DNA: TGTGCCAGCACCTCAGGCACAGATACGCAGTATTTT
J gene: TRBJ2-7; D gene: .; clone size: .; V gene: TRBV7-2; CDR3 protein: CASSPGSYEQYF; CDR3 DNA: TGTGCCAGCAGCCCGGGTTCCTACGAGCAGTACTTC
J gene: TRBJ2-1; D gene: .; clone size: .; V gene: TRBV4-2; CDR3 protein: CASSPPRTLTQFF; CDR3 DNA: TGTGCCAGCAGCCCCCCCCGTACTTTAACGCAGTTCTTC
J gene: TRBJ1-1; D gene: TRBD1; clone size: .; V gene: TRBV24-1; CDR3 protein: CATRGTGVNTEAFF; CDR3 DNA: TGTGCCACCAGGGGGACAGGGGTAAACACTGAAGCTTTCTTT
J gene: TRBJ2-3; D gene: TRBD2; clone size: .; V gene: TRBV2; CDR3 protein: CASRGLAVVRDTQYF; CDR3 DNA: TGTGCCAGCAGAGGCCTAGCGGTAGTTAGGGATACGCAGTATTTT
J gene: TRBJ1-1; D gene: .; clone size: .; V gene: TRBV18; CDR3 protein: CASSLAQGIVGNTEAFF; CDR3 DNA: TGTGCCAGCTCACTTGCCCAGGGGATTGTCGGGAACACTGAAGCTTTCTTT
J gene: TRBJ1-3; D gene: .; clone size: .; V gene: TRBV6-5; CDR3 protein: CASSYAGSSGNTIYF; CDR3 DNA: TGTGCCAGCAGTTACGCTGGGAGCTCTGGAAACACCATATATTTT
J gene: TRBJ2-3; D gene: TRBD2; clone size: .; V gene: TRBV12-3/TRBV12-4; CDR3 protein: CASSYGTSYTQYF; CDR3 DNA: TGTGCCAGCAGTTATGGGACTAGCTATACGCAGTATTTT
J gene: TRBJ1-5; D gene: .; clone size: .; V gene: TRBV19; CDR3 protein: CASSTGRDQPQHF; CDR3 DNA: TGTGCCAGTAGCACAGGTAGGGATCAGCCCCAGCATTTT
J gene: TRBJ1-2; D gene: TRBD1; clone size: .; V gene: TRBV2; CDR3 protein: CASSVGQGTAGYTF; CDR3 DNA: TGTGCCAGCAGTGTGGGACAGGGAACCGCTGGCTACACCTTC
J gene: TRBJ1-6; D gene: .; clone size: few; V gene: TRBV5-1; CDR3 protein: CASSGSTTSPLHF; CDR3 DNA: TGCGCCAGCAGCGGGTCTACTACATCACCCCTCCACTTT
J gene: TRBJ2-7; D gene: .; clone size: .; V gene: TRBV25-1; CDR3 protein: CASSEWDEQYF; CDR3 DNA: TGTGCCAGCAGTGAATGGGACGAGCAGTACTTC
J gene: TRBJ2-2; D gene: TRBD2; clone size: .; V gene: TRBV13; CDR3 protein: CASSPGRDRELFF; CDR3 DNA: TGTGCCAGCAGCCCCGGGAGGGACAGGGAGCTGTTTTTT
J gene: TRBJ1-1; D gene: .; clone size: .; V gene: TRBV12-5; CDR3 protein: CASGLGGNTEAFF; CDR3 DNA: TGTGCTAGTGGTTTGGGGGGGAACACTGAAGCTTTCTTT
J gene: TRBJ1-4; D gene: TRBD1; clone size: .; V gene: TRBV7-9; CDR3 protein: CASSLARGDEKLFF; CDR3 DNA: TGTGCCAGCAGCTTAGCCAGGGGGGATGAAAAACTGTTTTTT
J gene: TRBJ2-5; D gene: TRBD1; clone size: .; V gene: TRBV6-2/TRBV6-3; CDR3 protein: CASSYSQGAIGETQYF; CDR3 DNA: TGTGCCAGCAGTTACTCCCAGGGGGCGATAGGAGAGACCCAGTACTTC
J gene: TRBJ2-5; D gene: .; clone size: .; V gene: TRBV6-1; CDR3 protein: CASSYGKETQYF; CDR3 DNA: TGTGCCAGCAGTTATGGGAAAGAGACCCAGTACTTC
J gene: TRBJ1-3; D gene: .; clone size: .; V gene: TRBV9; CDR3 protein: CASSVGGYGNTIYF; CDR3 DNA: TGTGCCAGCAGCGTAGGGGGGTATGGAAACACCATATATTTT
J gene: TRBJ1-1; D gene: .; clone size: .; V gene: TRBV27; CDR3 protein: CASRAGPTNTEAFF; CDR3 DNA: TGTGCCAGCAGGGCGGGGCCAACGAACACTGAAGCTTTCTTT
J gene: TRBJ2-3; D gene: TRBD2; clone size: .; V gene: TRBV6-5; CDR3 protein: CASRTSGRGDTQYF; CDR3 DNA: TGTGCCAGCAGAACGAGCGGGAGGGGGGATACGCAGTATTTT
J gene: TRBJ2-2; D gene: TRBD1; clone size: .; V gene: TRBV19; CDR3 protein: CASIAGGLGTGELFF; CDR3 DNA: TGTGCCAGTATCGCAGGGGGCTTGGGCACCGGGGAGCTGTTTTTT
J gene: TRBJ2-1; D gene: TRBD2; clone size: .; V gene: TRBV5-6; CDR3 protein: CASSFYGASGNNEQFF; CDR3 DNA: TGTGCCAGCAGCTTCTACGGGGCTAGCGGAAACAATGAGCAGTTCTTC
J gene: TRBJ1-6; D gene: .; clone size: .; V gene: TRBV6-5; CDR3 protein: CASSRVAASPLHF; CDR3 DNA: TGTGCCAGCAGCCGGGTTGCGGCCTCACCCCTCCACTTT
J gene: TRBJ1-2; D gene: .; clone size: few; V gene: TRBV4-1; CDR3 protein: CASSQVPANYGYTF; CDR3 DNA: TGCGCCAGCAGCCAGGTTCCGGCTAACTATGGCTACACCTTC
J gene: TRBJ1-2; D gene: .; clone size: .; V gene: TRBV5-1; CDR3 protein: CASSSGGQSGNYGYTF; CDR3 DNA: TGCGCCAGCAGCTCGGGTGGACAGTCGGGAAACTATGGCTACACCTTC
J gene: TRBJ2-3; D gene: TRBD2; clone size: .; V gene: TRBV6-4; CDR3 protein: CASSLEAGADTQYF; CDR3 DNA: TGTGCCAGCAGTCTCGAAGCGGGAGCAGATACGCAGTATTTT
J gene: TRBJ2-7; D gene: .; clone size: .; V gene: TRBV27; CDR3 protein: CASSLLGGGPYEQYF; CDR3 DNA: TGTGCCAGCAGTTTGCTCGGAGGGGGCCCCTACGAGCAGTACTTC
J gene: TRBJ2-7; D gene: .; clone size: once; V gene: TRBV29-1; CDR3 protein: CSGLQGYEQYF; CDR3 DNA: TGCAGCGGGTTACAGGGTTACGAGCAGTACTTC
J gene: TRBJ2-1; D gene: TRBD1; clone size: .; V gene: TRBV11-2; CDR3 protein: CASSLDRVNEQFF; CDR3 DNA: TGTGCCAGCAGCTTGGACAGGGTAAATGAGCAGTTCTTC
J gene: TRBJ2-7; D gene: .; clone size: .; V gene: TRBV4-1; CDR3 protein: CASSQVRGSSYEQYF; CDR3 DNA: TGCGCCAGCAGCCAAGTTCGGGGGAGCTCCTACGAGCAGTACTTC
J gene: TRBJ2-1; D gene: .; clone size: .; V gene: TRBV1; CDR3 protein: CTSSQDRRGSSYNEQFF; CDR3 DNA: TGCACCAGCAGCCAAGATCGGCGCGGGAGCTCCTACAATGAGCAGTTCTTC
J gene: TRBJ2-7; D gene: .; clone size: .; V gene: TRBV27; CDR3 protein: CASSLGVRRSAYEQYF; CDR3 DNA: TGTGCCAGCAGTTTAGGAGTCCGCCGTTCGGCCTACGAGCAGTACTTC
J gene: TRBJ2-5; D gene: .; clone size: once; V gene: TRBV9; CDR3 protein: CASSVGSGDLETQYF; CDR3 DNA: TGTGCCAGCAGCGTAGGGTCGGGAGACCTGGAGACCCAGTACTTC
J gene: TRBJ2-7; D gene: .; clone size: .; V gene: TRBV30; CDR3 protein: CAWGGLPVGEQYF; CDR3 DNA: TGTGCCTGGGGCGGGCTGCCAGTGGGCGAGCAGTACTTC
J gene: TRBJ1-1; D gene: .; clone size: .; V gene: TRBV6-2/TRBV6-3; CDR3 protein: CASSYPGGKTEAFF; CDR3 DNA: TGTGCCAGCAGTTATCCCGGGGGCAAGACTGAAGCTTTCTTT
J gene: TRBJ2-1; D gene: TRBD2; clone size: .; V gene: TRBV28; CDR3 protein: CASRGSGRINEQFF; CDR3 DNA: TGTGCCAGCAGAGGTAGCGGGAGAATCAATGAGCAGTTCTTC
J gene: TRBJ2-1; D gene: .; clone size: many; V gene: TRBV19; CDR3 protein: CASSILSNTNEQFF; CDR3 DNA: TGTGCCAGTAGTATTCTGTCAAACACGAATGAGCAGTTCTTC
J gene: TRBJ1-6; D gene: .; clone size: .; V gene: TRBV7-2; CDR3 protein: CASSSDSGSNSPLHF; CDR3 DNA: TGTGCCAGCAGCTCCGATTCGGGGAGCAATTCACCCCTCCACTTT
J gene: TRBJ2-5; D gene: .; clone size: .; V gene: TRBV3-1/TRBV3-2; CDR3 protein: CASSQVGGETQYF; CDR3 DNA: TGTGCCAGCAGCCAAGTAGGAGGAGAGACCCAGTACTTC
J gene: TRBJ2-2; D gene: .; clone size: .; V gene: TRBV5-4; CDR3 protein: CASSLGQADTGELFF; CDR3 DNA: TGTGCCAGCAGCTTGGGGCAGGCGGACACCGGGGAGCTGTTTTTT
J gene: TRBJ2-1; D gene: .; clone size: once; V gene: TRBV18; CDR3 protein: CASSLGSSSYNEQFF; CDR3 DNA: TGTGCCAGCTCCTTAGGCAGCTCGTCCTACAATGAGCAGTTCTTC